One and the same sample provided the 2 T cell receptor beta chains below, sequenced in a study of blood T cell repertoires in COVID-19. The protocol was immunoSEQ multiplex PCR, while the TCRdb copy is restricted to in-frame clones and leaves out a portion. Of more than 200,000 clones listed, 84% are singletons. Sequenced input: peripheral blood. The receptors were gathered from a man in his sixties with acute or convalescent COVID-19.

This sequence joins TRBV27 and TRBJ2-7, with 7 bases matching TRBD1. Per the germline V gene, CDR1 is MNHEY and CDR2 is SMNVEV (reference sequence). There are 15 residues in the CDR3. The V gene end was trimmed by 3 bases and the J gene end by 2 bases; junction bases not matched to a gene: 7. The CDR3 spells CASSLIRTGPYEQYF. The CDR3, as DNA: TGTGCCAGCAGTTTGATCAGGACAGGCCCCTACGAGCAGTACTTC.

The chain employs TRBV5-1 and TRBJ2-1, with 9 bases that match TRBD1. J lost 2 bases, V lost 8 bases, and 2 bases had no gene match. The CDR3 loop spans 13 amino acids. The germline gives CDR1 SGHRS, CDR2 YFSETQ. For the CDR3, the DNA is TGCGCCAGAGGGACAGGGACCTACAATGAGCAGTTCTTC. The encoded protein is CARGTGTYNEQFF.